Listed here are 5 T cell receptor beta chains from one sample, sequenced in a study of blood T cells in healthy people across ages. Using a J-beta primer mix together with a sample-barcoded 5' primer, a second PCR was run for about 6 to 12 cycles. TCRdb fed the 5' RACE reads into MiXCR, producing one record per CDR3 protein. The table has about a million distinct CDR3 sequences, around 48% seen once. The sequenced material came from blood. The receptors shown here come from a man younger than 45 in good health.

The chain recombines TRBV2 with TRBJ1-3, with D maybe TRBD1 (6 bases). The CDR3 totals 15 residues. V was trimmed by 8 bases and J by 0 bases, leaving 14 bases between them. The V gene's germline CDR1 is SNHLY and CDR2 FYNNEI. CDR3 DNA sequence: TGTGCCAGCTCTGGACAGCCAAGCTCTGGAAACACCATATATTTT. Translating gives CASSGQPSSGNTIYF.

J is TRBJ1-1 and V is TRBV24-1, with D maybe TRBD1 (5 bases). Deletions cut 0 bases from V and 11 bases from J, with 15 bases between. Germline CDR1 and CDR2: KGHDR and SFDVKD. The CDR3 is 14 amino acids. The DNA for the CDR3 is TGTGCCACCAGTGATTTGCTTCAGGGTATTGGGGCTTTCTTT. Encoded protein: CATSDLLQGIGAFF.

V is TRBV29-1 and J is TRBJ2-3; 9 positions match TRBD2. Germline V CDR1 and CDR2: SQVTM, ANQGSEA. The CDR3 totals 15 residues. Trimming at V came to 4 bases and at J to 0 bases, leaving 5 bases not matched to a gene. The CDR3 reads CSVAAGGSSTDTQYF. In DNA, the CDR3 is TGCAGCGTTGCCGCGGGAGGGAGTAGCACAGATACGCAGTATTTT.

The CDR3 reads CASSEWDSYEQYF. CDR3 nucleotide sequence: TGTGCCAGCAGTGAGTGGGATTCCTACGAGCAGTACTTC. J is TRBJ2-7 and V is TRBV25-1; D is ambiguous. The V and J ends lost 3 bases and 1 base respectively, with 7 bases between them. CDR3 length equals 13 residues. Germline assignment: CDR1 MGHDK and CDR2 SYGVNS.

V and J are TRBV30 and TRBJ1-5, with 7 bases identical to TRBD1. CDR1 and CDR2 from the germline V gene are GTSNPN and SVGIG (reference sequence). The CDR3 is 15 amino acids. With V trimmed by 2 bases and J by 3 bases, 7 bases remained unmatched. CDR3 amino acids: CAWSPRGLLNQPQHF. In DNA form, the CDR3 reads TGTGCCTGGAGTCCGAGGGGGCTTCTCAATCAGCCCCAGCATTTT.